This T cell receptor (beta chain) was recovered during a study of blood T cell repertoires in COVID-19. Study-level background: COVID-19 samples collected from the United States, Italy and Spain covered acute and convalescent phases.

Methods used by the authors: The assay estimated nucleated cells by amplifying reference gene primers. Sequencing was performed with immunoSEQ multiplex PCR; in TCRdb, only in-frame clones are kept and a portion is missing. The V and J calls and clone size come from that table; D and trimming were worked out from the DNA. The table lists 75,000 to 90,000 clones, approximately 88% of them singletons, with approximately 12% in the top ten. The CDR3 sequence is 14 residues long. Per the germline V gene, CDR1 is MGHRA and CDR2 is YSYEKL. V was clipped by 4 bases and J by 3 bases; unmatched bases: 4. This clonotype originated in a man older than 75 with acute or convalescent COVID-19. The sequenced sample consisted of peripheral blood. The chain is built from TRBV4-1 and TRBJ2-7; 9 bases fit TRBD2. CDR3 sequence (DNA): TGCGCCAGCAGCCGCGAACTAGCGGGCTACGAGCAGTACTTC. As protein: CASSRELAGYEQYF.